This entry lists 27 T cell receptor beta chains sequenced from one sample in a study of blood T cell repertoires in COVID-19. Produced via immunoSEQ multiplex PCR; TCRdb's table is partial and in-frame only. Of some 320,000 clones listed, 90% are singletons. The sequencing input was PBMCs or T cells enriched from blood (not recorded which). The receptors here all came from a man between 60 and 75 years old who had recovered from COVID-19.

V and J are TRBV6-1 and TRBJ2-5; D gene ambiguous. Germline loops: CDR1 MNHNS, CDR2 SASEGT. The CDR3 length is 16 residues. With 4 bases removed from V and 1 base from J, the gap between germline ends came to 16 bases. The CDR3: CASSVRRRVTQETQYF. In nucleotides, the CDR3 is TGTGCCAGCAGTGTCCGGCGACGGGTTACCCAAGAGACCCAGTACTTC.

The count of this clone is one. The CDR3: CASSIDIGGRSGYTF. For the CDR3, the DNA is TGTGCCAGCAGCATAGATATCGGGGGGCGAAGTGGCTACACCTTC. The chain joins TRBV5-8 to TRBJ1-2; the D gene is possibly TRBD1 (6 bases). CDR1 is SGHTS, CDR2 YDEGEE, per germline. V was clipped by 4 bases and J by 7 bases, with 20 bases between them. The CDR3 length is 15 residues.

This chain links TRBV4-1 with TRBJ2-7; 9 nucleotides match TRBD2. The CDR3 sequence is 18 residues long. Germline-derived CDR1 and CDR2 are MGHRA and YSYEKL. Trimming cost V 1 base and J 0 bases; bases outside gene matches: 10. CDR3 nucleotides: TGCGCCAGCAGCCAAGGTCTTAGCGGGGGAATCAGCTCCTACGAGCAGTACTTC. Residues: CASSQGLSGGISSYEQYF.

This clone has just one count. The genes are TRBV24-1 and TRBJ2-1, with 8 bases matching TRBD2. Trimming removed 3 bases from V and 4 bases from J; junction bases left unmatched: 4. Germline-derived CDR1 and CDR2 are KGHDR and SFDVKD. The CDR3 totals 15 residues. The CDR3 coding sequence is TGTGCCACCAGTGATACCACTAGCGGATACAATGAGCAGTTCTTC. Amino acid sequence: CATSDTTSGYNEQFF.

The rearrangement links TRBV27 to TRBJ2-7, with 11 bases aligning to TRBD1. Germline V gene sequence: CDR1 MNHEY, CDR2 SMNVEV (reference sequence). V dropped 3 bases and J dropped 7; count of bases not matched to a gene: 5. The CDR3 consists of 14 residues. CDR3: CASSFGQGAFEQYF. The DNA for the CDR3 is TGTGCCAGCAGTTTCGGACAGGGGGCTTTTGAGCAGTACTTC.

This sequence joins TRBV9 and TRBJ1-2, with D perhaps matching TRBD1 (6 bases). Germline V gene data show CDR1 as SGDLS and CDR2 as YYNGEE. Trimming took off 4 bases at V and 0 bases at J, with 13 bases between the two ends. This CDR3 is built from 15 residues. CDR3 loop: CASSSRGGANYGYTF. The CDR3 bases are TGTGCCAGCAGCTCAAGAGGGGGGGCTAACTATGGCTACACCTTC.

The V and J genes are TRBV1 and TRBJ2-4; TRBD2, the table's D call, was not compared with the DNA. TRBV1 is given as a pseudogene. This CDR3 is 14 amino acids long. The CDR3 reads CTSSRAGGYRIQYF. CDR3 nucleotide sequence: TGCACCAGCAGCCGAGCTGGCGGGTATCGTATTCAGTACTTC.

The chain has TRBV6-5 and TRBJ2-1, with 7 bases that match TRBD2. V trimming: 4 bases; J trimming: 9 bases; junction bases outside the gene matches: 6. This CDR3 is built from 13 residues. CDR1 MNHEY and CDR2 SVGAGI come from the germline V gene. The DNA of the CDR3 is TGTGCCAGCAGTTGGGCGGGGGACCGTGAGCAGTTCTTC. Amino acids: CASSWAGDREQFF.

The J gene is TRBJ2-3, the V gene TRBV11-2; D might be TRBD2 (6 bases). The CDR3 is made up of 15 amino acids. CDR1 and CDR2 from the germline V gene are SGHAT and FQNNGV. Trimming took 5 bases from V and 1 from J, leaving 13 bases between them. The CDR3 protein is CASSRLVGGTDTQYF. CDR3 nucleotide sequence: TGTGCCAGCAGCCGACTAGTGGGCGGCACAGATACGCAGTATTTT.

This chain connects TRBV5-5 to TRBJ1-4, with D perhaps matching TRBD1 (6 bases). Germline V CDR1 and CDR2: SGHKS, YYEKEE (reference sequence). The CDR3 extends over 14 amino acids. Trimming cost V 4 bases and J 1 base, with 8 bases left between them. CDR3 sequence: CASSRTETNEKLFF. For the CDR3, the DNA is TGTGCCAGCAGCCGGACAGAAACTAATGAAAAACTGTTTTTT.

The chain is built from TRBV5-1 and TRBJ1-2; a weak D match, TRBD1 (6 bases). V gave up 7 bases and J gave up 0 bases, with 10 bases separating them. Per germline, CDR1 SGHRS and CDR2 YFSETQ. The length of the CDR3 is 13 residues. The CDR3 region is CASRDTANYGYTF. The CDR3 DNA reads TGCGCCAGCCGGGACACAGCTAACTATGGCTACACCTTC. The entire variable domain, with the rest obtained from reference TRBV5-1 and TRBJ1-2, is as follows: KAGVTQTPRYLIKTRGQQVTLSCSPISGHRSVSWYQQTPGQGLQFLFEYFSETQRNKGNFPGRFSGRQFSNSRSEMNVSTLELGDSALYLCASRDTANYGYTFGSGTRLTVV.

The chain combines TRBV5-4 with TRBJ2-7; a possible D gene is TRBD1 (6 bases). Deletions cut 2 bases from V and 2 bases from J, with 11 bases between. The CDR3 is 14 residues long. CDR1 is SGHNT and CDR2 is YYREEE in the germline V gene (reference sequence). The CDR3 sequence: CASSLKTGTYEQYF. The CDR3 coding sequence is TGTGCCAGCAGCTTAAAGACAGGCACCTACGAGCAGTACTTC.

This chain links TRBV11-2 with TRBJ2-6, with 10 nucleotides matching TRBD1. Trimming removed 5 bases from V and 3 bases from J; junction bases left unmatched: 7. In germline, CDR1 is SGHAT, CDR2 FQNNGV. This CDR3 spans 17 amino acids. CDR3 region: CASSARDRGSGANVLTF. The DNA for the CDR3 is TGTGCCAGCAGCGCCCGGGACAGGGGCAGTGGGGCCAACGTCCTGACTTTC.

This rearrangement joins TRBV19 to TRBJ1-2, with 10 nucleotides matching TRBD1. The CDR3 runs to 16 residues. J lost 3 bases, V lost 5 bases, and 9 bases had no gene match. Germline values: CDR1 LNHDA, CDR2 SQIVND (reference sequence). The CDR3 sequence is CASSVGDRGPYYGYTF. The CDR3 bases are TGTGCCAGTAGTGTGGGGGACAGGGGCCCCTACTATGGCTACACCTTC.

The chain combines TRBV10-3 with TRBJ2-7; TRBD1 might be the D (6 bases). Germline CDR1 ENHRY, CDR2 SYGVKD. The CDR3 is made up of 17 amino acids. Trimming pared 3 bases from V and 2 bases from J, leaving 20 bases between. The CDR3 loop reads CAISDLSFKTGAYEQYF. In DNA, the CDR3 is TGTGCCATCAGTGACTTATCCTTTAAGACAGGAGCCTACGAGCAGTACTTC.

The chain has TRBV19 and TRBJ1-4; D is unresolved. V was trimmed by 4 bases and J by 7 bases, leaving 16 bases between them. Germline CDR1 is LNHDA and CDR2 is SQIVND (reference sequence). This CDR3 spans 15 amino acids. The CDR3 nucleotides are TGTGCCAGTAGTAATTACGCTGGGGAGGGTGAAAAACTGTTTTTT. As protein: CASSNYAGEGEKLFF.

This chain connects TRBV6-2 or TRBV6-3 to TRBJ1-2; 7 bases map to TRBD1. V lost 4 bases to trimming and J lost 4 bases; unmatched junction nucleotides: 3. This CDR3 is 13 amino acids long. Germline V CDR1 and CDR2: MNHEY, SVGEGT. CDR3 protein: CASSSRGTYGYTF. CDR3 coding DNA: TGTGCCAGCAGTTCCAGGGGGACCTATGGCTACACCTTC.

The J gene is TRBJ1-2, the V gene TRBV5-5; 10 positions agree with TRBD1. The CDR3 is 15 amino acids. The germline CDR1 and CDR2 sequences are SGHKS and YYEKEE (reference sequence). Trimming took 4 bases from V and 8 from J; bases not matched to a gene: 11. CDR3 region: CASSPHPGQGEGYTF. Here the CDR3 DNA reads TGTGCCAGCAGCCCCCACCCCGGACAGGGGGAGGGCTACACCTTC.

The CDR3 here is CASSFSRTGWPGELFF. The CDR3 region has the DNA TGTGCCAGCAGCTTCTCCAGGACAGGGTGGCCCGGGGAGCTGTTTTTT. The chain has TRBV27 and TRBJ2-2, with TRBD1 matching 8 bases. V lost 6 bases and J lost 6; bases outside the gene matches: 12. This CDR3 has 16 amino acids. Germline CDR1 and CDR2: MNHEY and SMNVEV (reference sequence).

The chain joins TRBV2 to TRBJ2-6; D gene uncertain. V was trimmed by 6 bases and J by 0 bases, leaving 15 bases between them. The CDR3 extends over 17 amino acids. Per germline, CDR1 SNHLY and CDR2 FYNNEI. The CDR3 loop is CASRNSNTFSGANVLTF. CDR3 sequence (DNA): TGTGCCAGCAGGAACAGCAATACATTCTCTGGGGCCAACGTCCTGACTTTC.

This clone was seen a few times. The chain is built from TRBV9 and TRBJ1-1; 7 nucleotides align to TRBD1. The germline gives CDR1 SGDLS, CDR2 YYNGEE. The CDR3 is 14 residues long. The V and J ends lost 3 bases and 7 bases, in that order; junction bases with no gene match: 9. CDR3 in DNA: TGTGCCAGCAGCGCCGGGATCAGGGGGAGTGAAGCTTTCTTT. As protein: CASSAGIRGSEAFF.

The rearrangement uses TRBV29-1 and TRBJ1-2; D gene uncertain. Looked up from germline, CDR1 is SQVTM and CDR2 is ANQGSEA. The CDR3 is made up of 13 amino acids. V lost 7 bases, J lost 4 bases, and 16 bases lay in between. The CDR3 spells CSAAIFIGYGYTF. The CDR3 coding sequence is TGCAGCGCCGCGATCTTCATTGGCTATGGCTACACCTTC.

This clone was seen just once. The gene calls are TRBV7-2 and TRBJ1-1; D ambiguous. From germline, CDR1 is SGHTA and CDR2 FQGNSA. V gave up 1 base and J gave up 8 bases, with 8 bases separating them. The CDR3 is made up of 12 amino acids. CDR3 region: CASSLVPKEAFF. As DNA, the CDR3 is TGTGCCAGCAGCTTAGTTCCTAAGGAAGCTTTCTTT.

The CDR3 DNA follows: TGTGCCAGCAGTTTACTCTATGAGCAGTTCTTC. Its translation is CASSLLYEQFF. The rearrangement joins TRBV12-3 or TRBV12-4 to TRBJ2-1; D unresolved. V was trimmed by 2 bases and J by 8 bases, leaving 4 bases between them. The CDR3 totals 11 residues.

The rearrangement uses TRBV7-2 and TRBJ2-3, with D possibly matching TRBD2 (6 bases). Between the trimmed V and J ends, which lost 1 base and 2 bases, there was a span of 7 bases. Germline CDR1 and CDR2: SGHTA and FQGNSA. The CDR3 is made up of 14 amino acids. CDR3 amino acids: CASSLGGVTDTQYF. For the CDR3, the DNA is TGTGCCAGCAGCTTAGGGGGGGTCACAGATACGCAGTATTTT.

There are a few counts of this clone. The chain has TRBV27 and TRBJ1-1; no definite D call. The germline V gene has CDR1 MNHEY and CDR2 SMNVEV (reference sequence). The CDR3 length is 13 residues. Trimming removed 5 bases from V and 1 base from J, with 8 bases in between. This CDR3 is CASSTQRNTEAFF. For the CDR3, the DNA is TGTGCCAGCAGTACACAAAGGAACACTGAAGCTTTCTTT.

This clone appeared a single time. This chain links TRBV10-3 with TRBJ1-2; 9 nucleotides match TRBD1. The CDR3 extends over 17 amino acids. V was clipped by 4 bases and J by 2 bases; unmatched bases: 11. Germline V gives CDR1 ENHRY, CDR2 SYGVKD. The CDR3 DNA reads as TGTGCCATCAGTGGATCGGGACAGGGAGGATCGAACTATGGCTACACCTTC. This gives the protein CAISGSGQGGSNYGYTF.